This T cell receptor (beta chain) stems from a study of a mutant IDH1 vaccine in newly diagnosed glioma. Overall study context: Patients underwent eight vaccinations, which took place in weeks 1, 3, 5, 7, 11, 15, 19 and 23. Antecedent treatment encompassed radiotherapy, temozolomide, or their combination; the majority received both.

The time point denotes: week 5, during vaccination. Doses comprised 300 ug of mutant IDH1 20-mer peptide each, plus topical imiquimod. Produced via immunoSEQ multiplex PCR; TCRdb's table is partial and in-frame only. The sample has some 51,000 clones, around 78% seen once. The CDR3 is 18 amino acids. The V end lost 5 bases, the J end lost 2 bases, and 22 bases lay between the germline ends. Germline loops: CDR1 LNHDA, CDR2 SQIVND (reference sequence). General observations from the study: Most patients, around 94%, showed vaccine-induced immune responses. Top peripheral T cell clonotype shifts appeared unrelated to pseudoprogression.

Details on this clone: Its cognate antigen is unknown.

This sample comprised PBMCs, obtained from a glioma patient whose treatment included an IDH1 peptide vaccine. The chain is built from TRBV19 and TRBJ1-5; maybe TRBD1 (5 bases). This sequence was found in a man in his fifties or sixties with glioma. The CDR3 loop is CASSGRAGREDRNQPQHF. The CDR3 region has the DNA TGTGCCAGTAGTGGACGTGCCGGCAGGGAGGATCGCAATCAGCCCCAGCATTTT.